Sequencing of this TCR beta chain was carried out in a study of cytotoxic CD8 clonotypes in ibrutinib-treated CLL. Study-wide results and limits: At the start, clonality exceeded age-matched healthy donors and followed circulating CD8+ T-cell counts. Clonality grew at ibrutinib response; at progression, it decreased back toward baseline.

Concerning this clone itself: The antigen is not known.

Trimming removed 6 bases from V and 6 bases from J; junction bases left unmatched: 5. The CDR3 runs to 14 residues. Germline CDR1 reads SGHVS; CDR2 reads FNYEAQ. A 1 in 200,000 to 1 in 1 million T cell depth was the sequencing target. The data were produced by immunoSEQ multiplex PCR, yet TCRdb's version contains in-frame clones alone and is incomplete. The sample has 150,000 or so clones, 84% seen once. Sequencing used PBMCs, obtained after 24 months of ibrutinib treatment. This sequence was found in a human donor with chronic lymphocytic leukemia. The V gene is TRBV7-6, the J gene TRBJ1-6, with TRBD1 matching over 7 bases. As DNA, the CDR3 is TGTGCCAGCAGTCTTGACAGGGTTAATTCACCCCTCCACTTT. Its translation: CASSLDRVNSPLHF.